This entry features one T cell receptor (beta chain) sequence. The antigen remains unidentified. The data were taken from a study of CD8+ T cells in alopecia areata. Study information: At a dose of 5 to 10 mg twice daily, oral tofacitinib was given to treated patients. General study results and limits: Mice gave a clearer picture of TCR sharing than patients did, possibly for HLA-related reasons.

Germline CDR1 is MNHEY and CDR2 is SVGAGI. V was cut by 2 bases and J by 7 bases, with 20 bases left in between. CDR3 length equals 16 residues. Stated treatment: oral pan-JAK inhibitor, 5-10 mg twice daily. Reverse transcribed after extraction, RNA yielded cDNA as the sequencing template. Assay used: immunoSEQ multiplex PCR; TCRdb lists only in-frame clones, some missing. The sample has about 150,000 clones; around three fifths are singletons. This chain connects TRBV6-5 to TRBJ2-5, with a weak D call TRBD1 (6 bases). Sequencing used CD4+ T cells sorted from blood, obtained at week 4, from a patient treated with tofacitinib. The sequence was obtained from a human donor with alopecia areata. CDR3 sequence (DNA): TGTGCCAGCAGTTACAACGGCAGGGGAGTGATAGCGACCCAGTACTTC. Translated: CASSYNGRGVIATQYF.